Listed here is a single T cell receptor (beta chain). What it binds is unknown. Trimming removed 7 bases at V and 8 bases at J, with 12 bases between. Germline V gene lookup returns CDR1 MDHEN and CDR2 SYDVKM. The CDR3 is 12 amino acids. Time point given: baseline, week 1 (first vaccination visit). The treatment here: pre-vaccination baseline after standard-of-care therapy. This sample was included in a study of a mutant IDH1 vaccine in newly diagnosed glioma. Study-wide background: Treated patients had a mean age of about 40 years and a sex split that was roughly 60% male and roughly 40% female. Findings of the study overall: Alterations occurring in top peripheral T cell clonotypes seemed unrelated to pseudoprogression.

Sequencing was performed with immunoSEQ multiplex PCR; in TCRdb, only in-frame clones are kept and a portion is missing. The sample shows some 68,000 clones, around 74% of them seen only once. This TCR derives from a man aged 45-65 years with glioma. The material was PBMCs, obtained from a glioma patient treated with radiotherapy, temozolomide or both. The chain has TRBV28 and TRBJ2-1; D is possibly TRBD2 (6 bases). The DNA of the CDR3 is TGTGCCAGCACGGGACTGACCGATGAGCAGTTCTTC. Its protein product is CASTGLTDEQFF.